One and the same sample provided the 31 T cell receptor beta chains below, sequenced in a study of regulatory T cells in long-lasting Graves disease. Time point in this sample: newly diagnosed GD, antithyroid drugs for less than 3 months. Preparation of the TCR library used RNA extracted from PBMCs. CDR3 regions were amplified by Arm-PCR using iRepertoire HTBI primers to build TCR beta libraries. Each CDR3 protein is one row after TCRdb ran MiXCR on the multiplex PCR reads. The profile shows some 340,000 distinct CDR3 sequences, around 11% of them singletons. The sample was also reused in another study, on T cells in Graves' hyperthyroidism and ophthalmopathy.

The specimen was peripheral blood mononuclear cells (PBMCs), collected at new diagnosis, from a patient treated with antithyroid drugs. Source of these receptors: a woman aged 18-29 years with Graves disease.

The table lists this clonotype with many counts. This CDR3 is CASSLGPGSDGYTF. In DNA form, the CDR3 reads TGTGCCAGCAGCTTAGGGCCAGGGAGTGATGGCTACACCTTC. The rearrangement links TRBV7-2 to TRBJ1-2; tentatively, D is TRBD1 (5 bases). Germline CDR1 reads SGHTA; CDR2 reads FQGNSA. CDR3 length: 14 residues. Trimming shortened V by 1 base and J by 6 bases, and 12 bases separated the two germline ends.

This clonotype has only a few counts. The chain carries TRBV7-2 and TRBJ1-5; D is undetermined. V was cut by 7 bases and J by 0 bases, with 16 bases left in between. The CDR3 covers 16 residues. Germline V gives CDR1 SGHTA, CDR2 FQGNSA. As DNA, the CDR3 is TGTGCCAGCACCCTAACGGGCGGGTATAGCAATCAGCCCCAGCATTTT. It yields the protein CASTLTGGYSNQPQHF.

This chain connects TRBV19 to TRBJ1-2, with D possibly matching TRBD1 (5 bases). V was shortened by 6 bases and J by 7 bases, with 21 bases between the two germline ends. Germline CDR1 reads LNHDA; CDR2 reads SQIVND (reference sequence). The CDR3 loop spans 15 amino acids. CDR3 sequence (DNA): TGTGCCAGTAGCAAGGGACCGGCTGTTGTAGGTGGCTACACCTTC. Its protein product is CASSKGPAVVGGYTF.

The V gene is TRBV7-2, the J gene TRBJ1-3; possible D gene TRBD1, 6 bases. Trimming took 6 bases from V and 4 from J, leaving 13 bases between them. The CDR3 spans 14 residues. Germline-derived CDR1 and CDR2 are SGHTA and FQGNSA. The CDR3 DNA reads as TGTGCCAGCAGAATTCGGGGGGGCGGAAACACCATATATTTT. Translation gives CASRIRGGGNTIYF.

This clonotype has a count of ten or more. The rearrangement links TRBV20-1 to TRBJ2-7; TRBD2 agrees at 10 bases. Looked up from germline, CDR1 is DFQATT and CDR2 is SNEGSKA (reference sequence). CDR3 length equals 14 residues. J lost 6 bases, V lost 2 bases, and 7 bases had no gene match. CDR3 DNA: TGCAGTGCTAGATCCCAGCGGGAGGGCGGCGAGCAGTACTTC. Its translation: CSARSQREGGEQYF.

This clonotype was found many times. V and J are TRBV7-9 and TRBJ1-5, with D unresolved. V was clipped by 4 bases and J by 5 bases, with 9 bases between them. From germline, CDR1 is SEHNR and CDR2 FQNEAQ (reference sequence). This CDR3 region has 13 residues. CDR3 amino acids: CASSSGTDQPQHF. For the CDR3, the DNA is TGTGCCAGCAGCTCCGGCACGGATCAGCCCCAGCATTTT.

About this clonotype itself: Just one base apart from a much larger clone, this may be a read error. V and J are TRBV28 and TRBJ2-3; 10 bases are a match to TRBD2. The end of the DNA is better explained by TRBJ2-1, so the J call may be wrong. CDR3 length equals 14 residues. Per the germline V gene, CDR1 is MDHEN and CDR2 is SYDVKM. CDR3 in DNA: TGTACCAGCAGTCTCCTAGCGGGAGAGGTTGAGCAGTTCTTC. Translating it yields CTSSLLAGEVEQFF.

This clonotype was picked up many times. This chain joins TRBV20-1 and TRBJ2-5, with TRBD1 identical over 7 bases. The CDR3 spans 13 residues. The germline V gene encodes CDR1 DFQATT and CDR2 SNEGSKA (reference sequence). The CDR3 nucleotides are TGCAGCTCCGCCCGGGACAGCCAAGAGACCCAGTACTTC. This encodes CSSARDSQETQYF.

This clonotype was seen ten or more times. V is TRBV7-3 and J is TRBJ2-1; 12 bases agree with TRBD2. The CDR3 runs to 16 residues. The germline V gene has CDR1 SGHTA and CDR2 FQGTGA. The trim removed 5 bases at V and 7 bases at J, leaving 9 bases unmatched. The CDR3 nucleotides are TGTGCCAGCAGCCCGCTAGCGGGGGGGCTTTCGAATGAGCAGTTCTTC. This gives the protein CASSPLAGGLSNEQFF.

This clonotype was picked up one time. V gene TRBV13 combines with J gene TRBJ2-1; 7 bases match TRBD1. This CDR3 has 14 residues. CDR1 and CDR2 from the germline V gene are PRHDT and FYEKMQ (reference sequence). Losses at the gene ends were 6 bases for V and 5 bases for J; bases not matched to a gene: 7. The CDR3 reads CASSPGTEDNEQFF. The CDR3 nucleotides are TGTGCCAGCAGTCCCGGGACAGAAGACAATGAGCAGTTCTTC.

This clonotype was observed many times. V usage is TRBV4-2 and J usage is TRBJ2-5; TRBD1 matches at 7 bases. Germline V CDR1 and CDR2: LGHNA, YNFKEQ. The CDR3 sequence is 15 residues long. With 1 base clipped from V and 5 bases from J, the junction kept 7 bases outside the gene matches. The CDR3 DNA sequence: TGTGCCAGCAGCCAAGGGGACAGTCATTCGGAGACCCAGTACTTC. As protein: CASSQGDSHSETQYF.

This clonotype was observed many times. The V call is TRBV7-2, the J call TRBJ2-3; D uncertain. The CDR3 consists of 12 residues. The V end lost 4 bases, the J end lost 3 bases, and 5 bases lay between the germline ends. Germline loops: CDR1 SGHTA, CDR2 FQGNSA. The CDR3: CASSSLTDTQYF. DNA of the CDR3: TGTGCCAGCAGCTCCCTTACAGATACGCAGTATTTT.

This clonotype appeared many times. V usage is TRBV6-1 and J usage is TRBJ2-3, with 10 bases that match TRBD1. CDR1 and CDR2 from the germline V gene are MNHNS and SASEGT. With 10 bases clipped from V and 0 bases from J, the junction kept 19 bases outside the gene matches. CDR3 length equals 19 residues. CDR3 sequence: CATHKAGTGVSGSTDTQYF. CDR3 DNA: TGTGCCACCCATAAGGCCGGGACAGGGGTTTCAGGGAGCACAGATACGCAGTATTTT.

This clonotype occurred many times. The chain joins TRBV7-8 to TRBJ1-1; no firm D call. The germline V gene encodes CDR1 SGHVS and CDR2 FQNEAQ. Trimming removed 7 bases from V and 6 bases from J, with 12 bases in between. This CDR3 is 12 amino acids long. In DNA form, the CDR3 reads TGTGCCAGCACCCCCACCGTGTCTGAAGCTTTCTTT. Its protein product is CASTPTVSEAFF.

The sample holds a few counts of this clonotype. This chain uses TRBV5-4 with TRBJ2-2; possibly TRBD2 for D (5 bases). The CDR3 is 16 amino acids. The V end lost 0 bases, the J end lost 11 bases, and 20 bases lay between the germline ends. Germline V lookup: CDR1 SGHNT, CDR2 YYREEE (reference sequence). The CDR3 here is CASSLGQEDSEVELFF. DNA for the CDR3: TGTGCCAGCAGCTTGGGGCAGGAGGATTCGGAGGTTGAGCTGTTTTTT.

The chain is built from TRBV29-1 and TRBJ2-1; D gene uncertain. Germline loops: CDR1 SQVTM, CDR2 ANQGSEA. There are 14 residues in the CDR3. Trimming left V 7 bases short and J 0 bases short, with 13 bases between. The CDR3 spells CSDRVVFSYNEQFF. CDR3 bases: TGCAGCGACCGGGTCGTCTTCTCCTACAATGAGCAGTTCTTC.

The J gene is TRBJ1-1, the V gene TRBV28; 7 positions agree with TRBD1. Germline assignment: CDR1 MDHEN and CDR2 SYDVKM. V lost 5 bases and J lost 6; bases outside the gene matches: 9. The CDR3 has 14 amino acids. CDR3 in amino acids: CASSQTGLGAEAFF. The CDR3 coding sequence is TGTGCCAGCAGTCAGACAGGGCTTGGGGCTGAAGCTTTCTTT.

This clonotype came up many times. The chain employs TRBV7-8 and TRBJ1-6, with 7 bases that match TRBD1. This CDR3 region has 15 residues. Germline CDR1 reads SGHVS; CDR2 reads FQNEAQ. The V and J ends lost 1 base and 9 bases, in that order; junction bases with no gene match: 6. The CDR3 loop reads CASSLVTGVGSPLHF. CDR3 coding DNA: TGTGCCAGCAGCTTAGTCACAGGGGTTGGTTCACCCCTCCACTTT. The entire variable domain, with the rest obtained from reference TRBV7-8 and TRBJ1-6, is as follows: GAGVSQSPRYKVAKRGQDVALRCDPISGHVSLFWYQQALGQGPEFLTYFQNEAQLDKSGLPSDRFFAERPEGSVSTLKIQRTQQEDSAVYLCASSLVTGVGSPLHFGNGTRLTVT.

This clonotype appeared many times. The chain has TRBV6-1 and TRBJ1-1; maybe TRBD1 (5 bases). The CDR3 spans 13 residues. V shed 6 bases and J shed 6 bases, with 14 bases lying between them. Germline V gives CDR1 MNHNS, CDR2 SASEGT. CDR3: CASSDGGWSEAFF. In DNA form, the CDR3 reads TGTGCCAGCAGCGACGGGGGATGGTCTGAAGCTTTCTTT.

The chain carries TRBV10-3 and TRBJ2-1; 8 bases fit TRBD1. Germline-derived CDR1 and CDR2 are ENHRY and SYGVKD. This CDR3 has 16 residues. J lost 6 bases, V lost 6 bases, and 13 bases had no gene match. This CDR3 reads CAIRKGQGGRGNEQFF. The DNA of the CDR3 is TGTGCCATCAGGAAAGGACAGGGTGGCAGGGGCAATGAGCAGTTCTTC.

This rearrangement joins TRBV7-2 to TRBJ2-7; D is ambiguous. Germline V gene sequence: CDR1 SGHTA, CDR2 FQGNSA. The V and J ends lost 2 bases and 3 bases respectively, with 11 bases between them. The CDR3 totals 14 residues. The CDR3: CASSLLGGNYEQYF. The DNA for the CDR3 is TGTGCCAGCAGCTTATTGGGCGGCAACTACGAGCAGTACTTC.

V usage is TRBV7-2 and J usage is TRBJ1-2; D remains ambiguous. Germline V gene data show CDR1 as SGHTA and CDR2 as FQGNSA. This CDR3 region has 15 residues. The V end lost 5 bases, the J end lost 8 bases, and 21 bases lay between the germline ends. CDR3 sequence reads: CASSPSPSSRQGYTF. The CDR3, as DNA: TGTGCCAGCAGCCCCTCCCCGTCATCCCGGCAGGGCTACACCTTC.

This clonotype was found many times. The J gene is TRBJ2-7, the V gene TRBV6-2 or TRBV6-3; D is possibly TRBD1 or TRBD2 (5 bases each). CDR1 is MNHEY and CDR2 is SVGEGT in the germline V gene. V dropped 2 bases and J dropped 1 base, with 21 bases sitting between them. The CDR3 has 18 amino acids. CDR3 sequence: CASSYQKPARDLSYEQYF. The CDR3 nucleotides read TGTGCCAGCAGTTACCAAAAACCTGCCCGGGACCTGTCCTACGAGCAGTACTTC.

This clonotype was observed once. The CDR3 does not end in the conserved phenylalanine or tryptophan, so this is likely a read error. The V gene is TRBV12-3 or TRBV12-4, the J gene TRBJ2-5; 7 nucleotides line up with TRBD1. CDR3 length equals 14 residues. The V segment lost 6 bases and the J segment 4 bases; nucleotides outside the gene matches: 8. The CDR3 sequence: CASSQQGMIETQYL. CDR3 DNA sequence: TGTGCCAGCAGCCAACAGGGGATGATAGAGACCCAGTACTTG.

This clonotype was observed at least ten times. The chain uses TRBV29-1 and TRBJ2-7; D tentatively reads TRBD1 or TRBD2 (5 bases each). This CDR3 is 16 amino acids long. V was cut by 7 bases and J by 3 bases, with 25 bases left in between. Looked up from germline, CDR1 is SQVTM and CDR2 is ANQGSEA. The CDR3 DNA sequence: TGCAGCGCCGCAGGCCGGCGGGCAGGGAGTAACTACGAGCAGTACTTC. Translated, it gives CSAAGRRAGSNYEQYF.

This clonotype showed up many times. The V gene is TRBV19, the J gene TRBJ1-1; D is uncertain. CDR3 length: 15 residues. CDR1 LNHDA and CDR2 SQIVND come from the germline V gene (reference sequence). V shed 6 bases and J shed 3 bases, with 17 bases lying between them. The CDR3 DNA follows: TGTGCCAGTAGGACCAATCGATTGAGGGACACTGAAGCTTTCTTT. Amino acids: CASRTNRLRDTEAFF.

The chain combines TRBV4-2 with TRBJ2-3, with no clear D. Germline V gives CDR1 LGHNA, CDR2 YNFKEQ. The CDR3 consists of 11 residues. V lost 4 bases, J lost 5 bases, and 4 bases lay in between. CDR3 in amino acids: CASSRGDTQYF. DNA of the CDR3: TGTGCCAGCAGCCGCGGAGATACGCAGTATTTT.

This clonotype was found many times. The chain combines TRBV24-1 with TRBJ2-1; 7 nucleotides line up with TRBD2. CDR1 and CDR2 (germline): KGHDR, SFDVKD. There are 17 residues in the CDR3. J lost 0 bases, V lost 0 bases, and 4 bases had no gene match. Here the CDR3 DNA reads TGTGCCACCAGTGATTTGTACGGCGGGAGCTCCTACAATGAGCAGTTCTTC. This codes for CATSDLYGGSSYNEQFF.

V usage is TRBV11-2 and J usage is TRBJ2-7, with D possibly TRBD1 on 6 matching bases. This CDR3 contains 14 residues. The V and J ends lost 4 bases and 4 bases respectively, with 14 bases between them. Germline loops: CDR1 SGHAT, CDR2 FQNNGV. In DNA form, the CDR3 reads TGTGCCAGCAGCTGGGGCCCCGGACAGTACGAGCAGTACGTC. Protein: CASSWGPGQYEQYV.

This clonotype was recorded many times. This rearrangement joins TRBV3-1 to TRBJ2-2; no definite D call. Germline V gene sequence: CDR1 LGHDT, CDR2 YNNKEL (reference sequence). The CDR3 runs to 15 residues. Trimming took 1 base from V and 2 from J, leaving 8 bases between them. The CDR3 is CASSQGSTNTGELFF. The CDR3 DNA reads TGTGCCAGCAGCCAAGGCTCGACAAACACCGGGGAGCTGTTTTTT.

This clonotype was counted between two and nine times. The rearrangement joins TRBV5-1 to TRBJ2-1, with 12 bases matching TRBD2. This CDR3 has 15 residues. Germline V gene lookup returns CDR1 SGHRS and CDR2 YFSETQ. V shed 4 bases, J shed 7 bases, and the junction held 6 bases outside the gene matches. CDR3 region: CASSVLAGGTNEQFF. CDR3 coding DNA: TGCGCCAGCAGCGTACTAGCGGGAGGCACTAATGAGCAGTTCTTC.